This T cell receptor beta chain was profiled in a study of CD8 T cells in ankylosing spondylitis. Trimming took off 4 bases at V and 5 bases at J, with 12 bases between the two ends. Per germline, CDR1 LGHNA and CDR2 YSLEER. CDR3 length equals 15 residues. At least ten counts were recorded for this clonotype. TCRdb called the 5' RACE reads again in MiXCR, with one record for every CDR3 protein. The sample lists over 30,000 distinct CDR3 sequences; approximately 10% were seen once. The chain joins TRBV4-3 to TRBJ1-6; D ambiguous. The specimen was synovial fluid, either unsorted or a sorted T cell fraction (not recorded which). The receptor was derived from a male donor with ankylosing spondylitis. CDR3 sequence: CASSPGVGHNSPLHF. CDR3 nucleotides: TGCGCCAGCAGCCCGGGAGTTGGCCATAATTCACCCCTCCACTTT.